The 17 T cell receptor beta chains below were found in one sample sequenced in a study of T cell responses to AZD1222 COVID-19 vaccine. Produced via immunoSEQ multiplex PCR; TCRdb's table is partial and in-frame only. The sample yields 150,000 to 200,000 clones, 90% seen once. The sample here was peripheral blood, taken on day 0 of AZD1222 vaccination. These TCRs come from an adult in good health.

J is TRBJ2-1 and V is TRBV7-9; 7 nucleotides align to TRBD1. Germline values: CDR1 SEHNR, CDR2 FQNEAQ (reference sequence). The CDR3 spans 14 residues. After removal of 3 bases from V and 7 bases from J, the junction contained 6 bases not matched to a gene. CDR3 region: CASSLIEGANEQFF. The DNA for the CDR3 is TGTGCCAGCAGCTTGATTGAGGGGGCGAATGAGCAGTTCTTC.

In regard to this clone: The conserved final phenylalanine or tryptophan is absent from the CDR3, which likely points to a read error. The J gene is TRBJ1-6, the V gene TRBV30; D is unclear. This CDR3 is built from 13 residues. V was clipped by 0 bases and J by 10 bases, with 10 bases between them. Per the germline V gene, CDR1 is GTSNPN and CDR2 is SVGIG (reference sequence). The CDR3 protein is CAWSVGWSSPLHL. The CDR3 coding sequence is TGTGCCTGGAGTGTTGGATGGAGCTCACCCCTCCACCTT.

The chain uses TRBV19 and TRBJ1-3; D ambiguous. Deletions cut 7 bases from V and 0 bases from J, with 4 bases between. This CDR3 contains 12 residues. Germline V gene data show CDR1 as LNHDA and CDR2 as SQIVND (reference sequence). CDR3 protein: CASMSSGNTIYF. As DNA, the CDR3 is TGTGCCAGTATGAGCTCTGGAAACACCATATATTTT.

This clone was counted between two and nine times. CDR3 in amino acids: CSVETSGSGADTQYF. CDR3 sequence (DNA): TGCAGCGTTGAGACTAGCGGGAGTGGGGCAGATACGCAGTATTTT. This rearrangement joins TRBV29-1 to TRBJ2-3, with 12 bases matching TRBD2. This CDR3 is built from 15 residues. Per germline, CDR1 SQVTM and CDR2 ANQGSEA. After removal of 3 bases from V and 4 bases from J, the junction contained 5 bases not matched to a gene.

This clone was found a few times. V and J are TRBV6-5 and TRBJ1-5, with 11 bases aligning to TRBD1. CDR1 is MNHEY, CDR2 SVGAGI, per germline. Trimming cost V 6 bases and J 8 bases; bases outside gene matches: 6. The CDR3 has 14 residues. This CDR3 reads CASSRTGGDEPQHF. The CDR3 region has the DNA TGTGCCAGCAGCAGGACAGGGGGCGATGAGCCCCAGCATTTT.

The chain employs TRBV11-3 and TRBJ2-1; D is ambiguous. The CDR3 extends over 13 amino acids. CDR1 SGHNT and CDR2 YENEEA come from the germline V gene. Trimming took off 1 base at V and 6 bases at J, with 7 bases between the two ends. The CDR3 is CASSLGQSNEQFF. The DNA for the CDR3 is TGTGCCAGCAGCTTAGGGCAGAGCAATGAGCAGTTCTTC.

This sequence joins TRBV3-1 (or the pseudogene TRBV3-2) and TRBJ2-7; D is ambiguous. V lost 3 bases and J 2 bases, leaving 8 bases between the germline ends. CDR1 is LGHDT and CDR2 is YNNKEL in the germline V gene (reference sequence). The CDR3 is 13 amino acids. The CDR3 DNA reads TGTGCCAGCAGCCATGGTGTCACCTACGAGCAGTACTTC. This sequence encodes CASSHGVTYEQYF.

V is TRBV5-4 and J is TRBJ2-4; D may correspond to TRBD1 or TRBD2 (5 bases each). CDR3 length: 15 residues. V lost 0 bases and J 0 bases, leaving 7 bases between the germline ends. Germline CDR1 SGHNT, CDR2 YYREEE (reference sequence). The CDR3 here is CASSLVGVAKNIQYF. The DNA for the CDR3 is TGTGCCAGCAGCTTGGTGGGGGTAGCCAAAAACATTCAGTACTTC.

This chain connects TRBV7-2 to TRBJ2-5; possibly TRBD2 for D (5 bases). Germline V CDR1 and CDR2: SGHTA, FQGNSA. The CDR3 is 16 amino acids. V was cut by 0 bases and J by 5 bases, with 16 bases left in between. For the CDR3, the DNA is TGTGCCAGCAGCTTAGCGGTTACTAGAGAGAGGGAGACCCAGTACTTC. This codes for CASSLAVTRERETQYF.

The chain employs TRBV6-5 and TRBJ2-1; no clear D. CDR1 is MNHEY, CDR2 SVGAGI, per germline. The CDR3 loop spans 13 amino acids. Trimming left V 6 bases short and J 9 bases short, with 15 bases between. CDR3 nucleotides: TGTGCCAGCAGCCTAACCCGACATCGTGAGCAGTTCTTC. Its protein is CASSLTRHREQFF.

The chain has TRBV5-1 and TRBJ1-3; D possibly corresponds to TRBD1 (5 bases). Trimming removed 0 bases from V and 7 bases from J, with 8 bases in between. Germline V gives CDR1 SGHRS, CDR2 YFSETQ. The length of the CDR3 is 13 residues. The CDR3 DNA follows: TGCGCCAGCAGCTTGGAGCAGGGTAACACCATATATTTT. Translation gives CASSLEQGNTIYF.

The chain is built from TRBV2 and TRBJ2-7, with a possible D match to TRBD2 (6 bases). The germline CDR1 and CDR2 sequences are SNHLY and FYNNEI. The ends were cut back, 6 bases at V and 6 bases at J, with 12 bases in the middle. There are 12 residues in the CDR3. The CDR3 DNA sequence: TGTGCCAGCAGACCGGAGGGGCGCGAGCAGTACTTC. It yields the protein CASRPEGREQYF.

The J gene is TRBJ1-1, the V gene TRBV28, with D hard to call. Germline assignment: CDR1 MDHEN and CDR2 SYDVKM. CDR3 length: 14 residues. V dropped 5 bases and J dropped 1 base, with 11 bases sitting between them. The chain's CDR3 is CASSTTHANTEAFF. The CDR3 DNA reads TGTGCCAGCAGTACTACCCACGCGAACACTGAAGCTTTCTTT.

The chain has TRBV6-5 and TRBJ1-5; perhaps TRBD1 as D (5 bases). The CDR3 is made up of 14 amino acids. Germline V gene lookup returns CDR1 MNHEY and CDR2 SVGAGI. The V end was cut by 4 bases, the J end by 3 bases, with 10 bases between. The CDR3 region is CASSSGWLNQPQHF. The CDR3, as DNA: TGTGCCAGCAGTTCAGGGTGGCTCAATCAGCCCCAGCATTTT.

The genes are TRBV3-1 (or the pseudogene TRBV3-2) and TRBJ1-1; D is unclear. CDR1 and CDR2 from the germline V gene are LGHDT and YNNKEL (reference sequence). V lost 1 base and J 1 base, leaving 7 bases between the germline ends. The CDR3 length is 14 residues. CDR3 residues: CASSQVTPNTEAFF. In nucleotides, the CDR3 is TGTGCCAGCAGCCAAGTTACACCGAACACTGAAGCTTTCTTT.

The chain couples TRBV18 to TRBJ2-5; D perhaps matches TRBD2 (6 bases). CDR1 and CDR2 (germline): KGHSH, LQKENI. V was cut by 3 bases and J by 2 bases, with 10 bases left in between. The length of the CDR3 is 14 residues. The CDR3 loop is CASSPGTQQETQYF. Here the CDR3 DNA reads TGTGCCAGCTCACCCGGGACTCAGCAAGAGACCCAGTACTTC.

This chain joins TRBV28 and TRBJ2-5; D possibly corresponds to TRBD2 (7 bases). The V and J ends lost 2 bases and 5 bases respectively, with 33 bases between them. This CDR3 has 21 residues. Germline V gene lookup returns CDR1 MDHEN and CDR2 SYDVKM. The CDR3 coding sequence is TGTGCCAGCAGTTTAGATGTTCGGTATTTCTCTGGCGGGAGAGGGGGGGAGACCCAGTACTTC. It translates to CASSLDVRYFSGGRGGETQYF.